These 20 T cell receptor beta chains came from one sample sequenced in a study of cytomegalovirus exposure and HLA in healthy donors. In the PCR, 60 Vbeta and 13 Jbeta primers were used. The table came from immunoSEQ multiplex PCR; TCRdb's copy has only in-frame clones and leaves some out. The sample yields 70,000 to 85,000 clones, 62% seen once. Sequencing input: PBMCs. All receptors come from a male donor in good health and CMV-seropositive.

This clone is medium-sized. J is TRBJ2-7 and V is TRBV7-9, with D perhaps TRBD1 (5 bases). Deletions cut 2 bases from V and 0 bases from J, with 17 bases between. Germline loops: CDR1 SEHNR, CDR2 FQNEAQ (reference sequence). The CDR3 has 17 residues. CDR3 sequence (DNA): TGTGCCAGCAGCTTACCCGGATCGACAGTAAGCTCCTACGAGCAGTACTTC. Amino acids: CASSLPGSTVSSYEQYF.

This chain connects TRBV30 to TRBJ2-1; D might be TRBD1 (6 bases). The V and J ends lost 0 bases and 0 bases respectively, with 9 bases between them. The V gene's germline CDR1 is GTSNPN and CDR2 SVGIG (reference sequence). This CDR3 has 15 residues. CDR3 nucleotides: TGTGCCTGGAGTGTACAACAGGGCTCCTACAATGAGCAGTTCTTC. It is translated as CAWSVQQGSYNEQFF. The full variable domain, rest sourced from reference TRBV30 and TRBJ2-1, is SQTIHQWPATLVQPVGSPLSLECTVEGTSNPNLYWYRQAAGRGLQLLFYSVGIGQISSEVPQNLSASRPQDRQFILSSKKLLLSDSGFYLCAWSVQQGSYNEQFFGPGTRLTVL.

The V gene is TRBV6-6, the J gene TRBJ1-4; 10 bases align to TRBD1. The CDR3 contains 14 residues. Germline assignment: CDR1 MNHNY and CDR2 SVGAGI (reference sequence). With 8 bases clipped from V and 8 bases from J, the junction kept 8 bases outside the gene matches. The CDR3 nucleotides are TGTGCCAGCGGACCGGGACAGGGGAGGGAAAAACTGTTTTTT. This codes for CASGPGQGREKLFF.

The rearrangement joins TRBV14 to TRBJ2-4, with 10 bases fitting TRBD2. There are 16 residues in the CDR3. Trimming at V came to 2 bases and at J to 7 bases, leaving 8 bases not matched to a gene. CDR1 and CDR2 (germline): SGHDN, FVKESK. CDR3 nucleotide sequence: TGTGCCAGCAGCCAAACCACTAGCGGGAACTCGAACATTCAGTACTTC. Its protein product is CASSQTTSGNSNIQYF.

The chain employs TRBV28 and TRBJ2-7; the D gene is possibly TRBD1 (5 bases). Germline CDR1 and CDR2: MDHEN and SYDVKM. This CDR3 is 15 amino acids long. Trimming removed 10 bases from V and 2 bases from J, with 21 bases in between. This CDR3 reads CAISEGASLPYEQYF. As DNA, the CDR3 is TGTGCCATCTCAGAAGGGGCCTCTTTACCCTACGAGCAGTACTTC.

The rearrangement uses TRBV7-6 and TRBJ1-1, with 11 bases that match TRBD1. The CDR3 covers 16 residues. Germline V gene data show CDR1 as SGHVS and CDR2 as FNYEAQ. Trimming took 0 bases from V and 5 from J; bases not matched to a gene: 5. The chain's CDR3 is CASSLADRGRGTEAFF. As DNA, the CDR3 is TGTGCCAGCAGCTTAGCGGACAGGGGGCGAGGAACTGAAGCTTTCTTT.

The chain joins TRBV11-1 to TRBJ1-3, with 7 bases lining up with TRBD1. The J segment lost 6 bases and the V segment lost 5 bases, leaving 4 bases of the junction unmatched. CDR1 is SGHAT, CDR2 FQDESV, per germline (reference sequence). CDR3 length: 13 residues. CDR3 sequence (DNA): TGTGCCAGCAGCCTCGGACAGGAAAACACCATATATTTT. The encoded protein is CASSLGQENTIYF.

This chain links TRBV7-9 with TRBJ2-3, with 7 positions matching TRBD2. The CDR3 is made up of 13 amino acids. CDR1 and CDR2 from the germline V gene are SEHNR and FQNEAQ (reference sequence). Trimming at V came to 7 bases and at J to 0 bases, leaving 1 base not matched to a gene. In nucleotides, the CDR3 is TGTGCCAGCATCGGGGGGAGCACAGATACGCAGTATTTT. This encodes CASIGGSTDTQYF.

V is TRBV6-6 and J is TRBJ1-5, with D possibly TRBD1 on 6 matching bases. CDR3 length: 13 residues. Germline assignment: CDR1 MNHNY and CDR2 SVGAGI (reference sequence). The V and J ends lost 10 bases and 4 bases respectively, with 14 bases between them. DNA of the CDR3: TGTGCCACATCACAGGGTGAGAATCAGCCCCAGCATTTT. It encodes CATSQGENQPQHF.

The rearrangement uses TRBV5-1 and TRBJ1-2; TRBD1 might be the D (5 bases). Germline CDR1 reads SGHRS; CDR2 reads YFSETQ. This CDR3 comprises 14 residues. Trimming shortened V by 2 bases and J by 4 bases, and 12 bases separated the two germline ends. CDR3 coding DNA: TGCGCCAGCAGCTTCGGACAAGCCTTCTATGGCTACACCTTC. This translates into CASSFGQAFYGYTF.

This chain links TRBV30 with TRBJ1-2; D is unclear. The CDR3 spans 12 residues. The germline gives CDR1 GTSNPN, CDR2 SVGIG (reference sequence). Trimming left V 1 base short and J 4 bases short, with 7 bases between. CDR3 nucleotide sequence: TGTGCCTGGAGTGGCCGGAGCTATGGCTACACCTTC. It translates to CAWSGRSYGYTF.

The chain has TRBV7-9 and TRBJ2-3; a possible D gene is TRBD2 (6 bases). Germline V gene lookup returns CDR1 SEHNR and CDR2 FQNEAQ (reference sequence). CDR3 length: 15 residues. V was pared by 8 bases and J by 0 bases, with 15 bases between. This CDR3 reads CASSLSGSSTDTQYF. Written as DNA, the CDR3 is TGTGCCAGCTCCCTTAGCGGTAGTAGCACAGATACGCAGTATTTT.

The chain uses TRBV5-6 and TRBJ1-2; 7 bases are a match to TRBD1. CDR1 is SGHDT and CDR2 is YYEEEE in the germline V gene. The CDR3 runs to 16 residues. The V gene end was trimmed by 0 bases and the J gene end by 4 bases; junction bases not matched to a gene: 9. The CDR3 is CASSLVDGQEIYGYTF. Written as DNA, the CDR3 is TGTGCCAGCAGCTTGGTTGATGGACAGGAGATCTATGGCTACACCTTC.

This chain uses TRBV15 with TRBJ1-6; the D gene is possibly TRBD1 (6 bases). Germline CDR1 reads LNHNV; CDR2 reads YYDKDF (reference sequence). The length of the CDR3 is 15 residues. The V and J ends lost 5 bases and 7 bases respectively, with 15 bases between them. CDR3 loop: CATSGTRLLNSPLHF. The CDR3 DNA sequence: TGTGCCACCAGCGGGACAAGGCTACTCAATTCACCCCTCCACTTT.

The CDR3 sequence is CASRPGQGDQPQHF. DNA for the CDR3: TGTGCCAGCAGACCGGGACAGGGCGATCAGCCCCAGCATTTT. The chain has TRBV6-5 and TRBJ1-5, with 9 bases matching TRBD1. CDR1 is MNHEY, CDR2 SVGAGI, per germline. J lost 5 bases, V lost 6 bases, and 5 bases had no gene match. The CDR3 spans 14 residues.

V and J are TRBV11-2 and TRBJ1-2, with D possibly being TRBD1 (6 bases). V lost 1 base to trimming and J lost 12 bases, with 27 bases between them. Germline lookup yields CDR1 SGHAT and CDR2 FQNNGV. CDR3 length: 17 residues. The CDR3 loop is CASSLGGGLTATMADTF. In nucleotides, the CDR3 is TGTGCCAGCAGCTTAGGGGGGGGGCTCACGGCCACTATGGCGGACACCTTC.

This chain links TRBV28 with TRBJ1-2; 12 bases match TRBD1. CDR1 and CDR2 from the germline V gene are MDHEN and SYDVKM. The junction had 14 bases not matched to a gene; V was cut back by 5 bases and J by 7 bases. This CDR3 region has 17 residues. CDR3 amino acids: CASSLGTGGTYRGGYTF. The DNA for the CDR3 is TGTGCCAGCAGTCTGGGGACAGGGGGCACCTACAGGGGTGGCTACACCTTC.

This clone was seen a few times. The DNA of the CDR3 is TGTGCCAGCAGCCTTAAGGCGGGTGGAGGCTCACCCCTCCACTTT. It translates to CASSLKAGGGSPLHF. The gene calls are TRBV27 and TRBJ1-6; D unresolved. Trimming took off 6 bases at V and 10 bases at J, with 19 bases between the two ends. The CDR3 is 15 amino acids. Germline V gene sequence: CDR1 MNHEY, CDR2 SMNVEV (reference sequence).

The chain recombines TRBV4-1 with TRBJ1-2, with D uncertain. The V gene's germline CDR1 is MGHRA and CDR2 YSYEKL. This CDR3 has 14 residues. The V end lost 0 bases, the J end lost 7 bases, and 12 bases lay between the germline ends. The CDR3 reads CASSQEAGYGGYTF. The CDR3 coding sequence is TGCGCCAGCAGCCAAGAAGCAGGCTATGGTGGCTACACCTTC.

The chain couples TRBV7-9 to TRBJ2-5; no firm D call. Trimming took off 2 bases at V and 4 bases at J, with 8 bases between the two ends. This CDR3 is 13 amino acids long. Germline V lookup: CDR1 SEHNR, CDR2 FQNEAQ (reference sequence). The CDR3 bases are TGTGCCAGCAGCTTACTTACGGGAGAGACCCAGTACTTC. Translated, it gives CASSLLTGETQYF. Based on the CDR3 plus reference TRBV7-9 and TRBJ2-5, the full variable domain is DTGVSQNPRHKITKRGQNVTFRCDPISEHNRLYWYRQTLGQGPEFLTYFQNEAQLEKSRLLSDRFSAERPKGSFSTLEIQRTEQGDSAMYLCASSLLTGETQYFGPGTRLLVL.